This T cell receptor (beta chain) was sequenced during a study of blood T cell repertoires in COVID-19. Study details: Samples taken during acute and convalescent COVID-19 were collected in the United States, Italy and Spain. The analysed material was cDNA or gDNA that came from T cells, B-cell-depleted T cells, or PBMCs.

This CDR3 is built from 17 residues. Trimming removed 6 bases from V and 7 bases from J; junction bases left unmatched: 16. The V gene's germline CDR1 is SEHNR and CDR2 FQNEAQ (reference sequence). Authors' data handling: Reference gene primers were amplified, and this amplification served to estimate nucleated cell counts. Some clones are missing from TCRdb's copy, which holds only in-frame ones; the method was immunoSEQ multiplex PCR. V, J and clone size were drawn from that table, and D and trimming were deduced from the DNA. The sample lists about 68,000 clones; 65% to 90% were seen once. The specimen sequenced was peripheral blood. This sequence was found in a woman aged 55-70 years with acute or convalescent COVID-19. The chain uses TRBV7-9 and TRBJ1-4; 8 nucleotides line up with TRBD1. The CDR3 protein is CASSLGGLTGDGEKLFF. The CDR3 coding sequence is TGTGCCAGCAGTTTGGGGGGATTGACAGGGGACGGTGAAAAACTGTTTTTT. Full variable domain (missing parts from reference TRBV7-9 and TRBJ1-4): DTGVSQNPRHKITKRGQNVTFRCDPISEHNRLYWYRQTLGQGPEFLTYFQNEAQLEKSRLLSDRFSAERPKGSFSTLEIQRTEQGDSAMYLCASSLGGLTGDGEKLFFGSGTQLSVL.